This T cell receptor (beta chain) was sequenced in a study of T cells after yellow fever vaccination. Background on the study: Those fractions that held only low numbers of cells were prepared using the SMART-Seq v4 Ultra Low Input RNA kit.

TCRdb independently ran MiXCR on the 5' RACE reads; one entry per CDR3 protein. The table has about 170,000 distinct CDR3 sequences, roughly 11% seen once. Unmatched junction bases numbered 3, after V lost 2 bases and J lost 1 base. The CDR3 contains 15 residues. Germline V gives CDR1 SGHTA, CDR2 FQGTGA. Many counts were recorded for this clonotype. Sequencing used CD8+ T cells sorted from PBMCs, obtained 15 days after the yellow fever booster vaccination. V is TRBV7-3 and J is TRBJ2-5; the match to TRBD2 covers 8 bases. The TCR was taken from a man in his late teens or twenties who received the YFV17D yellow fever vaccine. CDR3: CASSLGGGSQETQYF. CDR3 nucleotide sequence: TGTGCCAGCAGCTTAGGCGGGGGGTCCCAAGAGACCCAGTACTTC.